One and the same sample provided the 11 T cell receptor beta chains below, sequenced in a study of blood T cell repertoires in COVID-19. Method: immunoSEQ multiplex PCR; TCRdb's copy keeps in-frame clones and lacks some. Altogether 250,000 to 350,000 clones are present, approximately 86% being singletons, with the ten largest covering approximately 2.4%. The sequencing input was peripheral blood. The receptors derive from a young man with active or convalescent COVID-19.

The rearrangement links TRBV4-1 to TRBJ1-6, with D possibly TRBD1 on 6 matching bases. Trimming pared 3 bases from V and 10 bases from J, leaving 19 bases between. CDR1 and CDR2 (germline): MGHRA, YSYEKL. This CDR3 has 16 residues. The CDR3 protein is CASSQISQGTRSPLHF. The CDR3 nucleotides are TGCGCCAGCAGCCAGATCTCACAGGGAACAAGGTCACCCCTCCACTTT.

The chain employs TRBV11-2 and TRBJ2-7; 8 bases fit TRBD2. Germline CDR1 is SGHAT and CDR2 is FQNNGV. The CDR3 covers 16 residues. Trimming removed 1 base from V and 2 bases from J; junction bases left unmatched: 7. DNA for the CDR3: TGTGCCAGCAGCTTAGGTCATAGCGGGGTCACCTACGAGCAGTACTTC. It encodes CASSLGHSGVTYEQYF.

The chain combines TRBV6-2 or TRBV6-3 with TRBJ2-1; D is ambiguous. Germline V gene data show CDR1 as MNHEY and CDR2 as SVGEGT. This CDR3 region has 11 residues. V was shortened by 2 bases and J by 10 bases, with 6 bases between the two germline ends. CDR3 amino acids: CASSYPSEQFF. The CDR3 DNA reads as TGTGCCAGCAGTTACCCCTCGGAGCAGTTCTTC.

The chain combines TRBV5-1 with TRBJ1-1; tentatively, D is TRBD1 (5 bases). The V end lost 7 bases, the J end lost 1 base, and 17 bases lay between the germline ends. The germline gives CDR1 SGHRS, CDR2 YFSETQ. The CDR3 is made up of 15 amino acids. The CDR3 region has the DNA TGCGCCAGCGGACCTACAGGTAAAGGGAACACTGAAGCTTTCTTT. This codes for CASGPTGKGNTEAFF.

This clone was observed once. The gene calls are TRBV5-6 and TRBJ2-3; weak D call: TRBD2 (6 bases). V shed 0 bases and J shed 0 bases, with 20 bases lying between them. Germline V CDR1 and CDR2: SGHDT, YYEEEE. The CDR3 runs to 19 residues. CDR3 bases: TGTGCCAGCAGCTTGGTCCGGTTGCGGGGCCTAGAAAGCACAGATACGCAGTATTTT. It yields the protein CASSLVRLRGLESTDTQYF.

The CDR3 sequence is CASSPPGQGGYGYTF. As DNA, the CDR3 is TGTGCCAGCTCACCTCCAGGACAGGGGGGCTATGGCTACACCTTC. The J gene is TRBJ1-2, the V gene TRBV18; the match to TRBD1 covers 10 bases. This CDR3 region has 15 residues. From germline, CDR1 is KGHSH and CDR2 LQKENI. Trimming cost V 3 bases and J 4 bases; bases outside gene matches: 5.

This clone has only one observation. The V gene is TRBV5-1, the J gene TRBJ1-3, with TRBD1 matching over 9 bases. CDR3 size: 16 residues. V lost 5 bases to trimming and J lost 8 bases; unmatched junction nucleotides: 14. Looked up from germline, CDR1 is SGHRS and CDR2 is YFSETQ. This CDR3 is CASSSGQGSLFDTIYF. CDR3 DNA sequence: TGCGCCAGCAGTTCCGGACAGGGGAGTCTTTTCGACACCATATATTTT.

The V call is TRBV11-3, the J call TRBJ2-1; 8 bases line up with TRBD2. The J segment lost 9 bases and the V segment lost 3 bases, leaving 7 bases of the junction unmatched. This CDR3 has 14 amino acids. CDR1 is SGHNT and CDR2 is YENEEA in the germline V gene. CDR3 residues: CASSFTGGAFEQFF. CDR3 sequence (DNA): TGTGCCAGCAGCTTTACGGGGGGGGCCTTTGAGCAGTTCTTC.

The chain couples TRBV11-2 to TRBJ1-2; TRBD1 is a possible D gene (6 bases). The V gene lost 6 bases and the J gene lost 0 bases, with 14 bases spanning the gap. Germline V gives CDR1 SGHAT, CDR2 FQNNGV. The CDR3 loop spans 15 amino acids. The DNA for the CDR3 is TGTGCCAGCAGGTCTACAGGGATTACTAACTATGGCTACACCTTC. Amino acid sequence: CASRSTGITNYGYTF.

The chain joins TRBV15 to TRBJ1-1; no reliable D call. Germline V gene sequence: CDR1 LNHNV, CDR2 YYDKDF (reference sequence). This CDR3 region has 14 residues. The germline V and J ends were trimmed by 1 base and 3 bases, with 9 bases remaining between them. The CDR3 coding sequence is TGTGCCACCAGCAGAGCCCGGTTAGACACTGAAGCTTTCTTT. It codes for CATSRARLDTEAFF.

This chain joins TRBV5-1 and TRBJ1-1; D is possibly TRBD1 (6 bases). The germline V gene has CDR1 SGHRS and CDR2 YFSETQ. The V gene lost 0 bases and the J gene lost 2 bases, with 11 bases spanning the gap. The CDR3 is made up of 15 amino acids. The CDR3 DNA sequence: TGCGCCAGCAGCTTGGCCAGGGGAACAAACACTGAAGCTTTCTTT. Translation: CASSLARGTNTEAFF.